This note documents a single TCR beta chain sequence. Original methodology: Estimation of nucleated cell counts was performed using reference gene primer amplification. The repertoire was sequenced with immunoSEQ multiplex PCR; TCRdb's copy has only in-frame clones and lacks some. The V and J calls and clone size come from that table; D and trimming were worked out from the DNA. The data contain about 180,000 clones, approximately 87% of them seen just once; the ten biggest clones take up around 13%. Germline assignment: CDR1 LGHNA and CDR2 YSLEER. The CDR3 runs to 16 residues. The J segment lost 0 bases and the V segment lost 4 bases, leaving 6 bases of the junction unmatched. These data come from a study of blood T cell repertoires in COVID-19.

The source material was peripheral blood. The V gene is TRBV4-3, the J gene TRBJ2-3, with 8 bases identical to TRBD2. The TCR sequence derives from a woman aged 70-85 years with COVID-19, enrolled during active disease. The CDR3 here is CASSRTSGGSTDTQYF. The DNA of the CDR3 is TGCGCCAGCAGCCGCACTAGCGGAGGTAGCACAGATACGCAGTATTTT.